These T cell receptor beta chains were read from a single sample in a study of beta chain features in type 1 diabetes. The data were produced by immunoSEQ multiplex PCR, yet TCRdb's version contains in-frame clones alone and is incomplete. Counted here are 620,000 or so clones, about 14% occurring once; the ten biggest clones make up approximately 0.087%. What was sequenced was naive CD4+ T cells from blood. These receptors came from a man between 18 and 35 years old in good health. Both conserved end residues are part of each CDR3. Each record gives: J gene, clone size, D gene, V gene, CDR3 protein, CDR3 DNA. D genes are given only for firm matches. The size entry is marked missing in some rows and otherwise reads once, few, many or a size class.

TRBJ1-2 | few | TRBD1 | TRBV5-1 | CASSLYGGQSAGYGYTF | TGCGCCAGCAGCTTATATGGGGGACAGAGTGCCGGCTATGGCTACACCTTC
TRBJ2-5 | - | TRBD1 | TRBV10-3 | CAIAPRGLPQETQYF | TGTGCCATCGCGCCAAGGGGGCTCCCCCAAGAGACCCAGTACTTC
TRBJ2-4 | - | - | TRBV29-1 | CSVEGRVGALNIQYF | TGCAGCGTTGAGGGGCGGGTCGGAGCCCTGAACATTCAGTACTTC
TRBJ2-7 | - | TRBD2 | TRBV9 | CASSVASGGNSYEQYF | TGTGCCAGCAGCGTAGCTAGCGGGGGTAACTCCTACGAGCAGTACTTC
TRBJ1-2 | few | - | TRBV28 | CASSFNPYGYTF | TGTGCCAGCAGTTTCAACCCCTATGGCTACACCTTC
TRBJ2-7 | - | TRBD1 | TRBV7-2 | CASSRGPGQGVREQYF | TGTGCCAGCAGCCGGGGTCCGGGACAGGGGGTGAGGGAGCAGTACTTC
TRBJ2-7 | few | - | TRBV20-1 | CSATRGYEQYF | TGCAGTGCTACGCGAGGCTACGAGCAGTACTTC
TRBJ2-3 | many | - | TRBV10-3 | CATRWYSDTDTQYF | TGTGCCACCCGGTGGTACAGTGACACAGATACGCAGTATTTT
TRBJ2-2 | few | - | TRBV30 | CAWSLYIPNTGELFF | TGTGCCTGGAGCCTGTACATCCCGAACACCGGGGAGCTGTTTTTT
TRBJ2-7 | few | - | TRBV5-1 | CASSLAGYYEQYF | TGCGCCAGCAGCTTGGCAGGGTACTACGAGCAGTACTTC
TRBJ2-5 | - | - | TRBV5-4 | CASSGQGRVQETQYF | TGTGCCAGCAGCGGCCAGGGCAGGGTCCAAGAGACCCAGTACTTC
TRBJ2-3 | - | TRBD1 | TRBV10-3 | CAINRQGGTDTQYF | TGTGCCATCAACCGACAGGGAGGCACAGATACGCAGTATTTT
TRBJ1-2 | few | TRBD1 | TRBV25-1 | CASSEQGGYGYTF | TGTGCCAGCAGTGAACAGGGGGGCTATGGCTACACCTTC
TRBJ2-7 | few | - | TRBV5-1 | CASSFTGLTYEQYF | TGCGCCAGCAGCTTTACAGGGCTCACCTACGAGCAGTACTTC
TRBJ2-3 | few | TRBD2 | TRBV11-3 | CASSTGLAGLGDTQYF | TGTGCCAGCAGCACTGGACTAGCGGGGCTCGGGGATACGCAGTATTTT
TRBJ2-5 | - | - | TRBV18 | CASSQTRLAIETQYF | TGTGCCAGCTCACAAACGAGGCTAGCGATTGAGACCCAGTACTTC
TRBJ2-7 | - | - | TRBV7-2 | CASSSLLGGWSSYEQYF | TGTGCCAGCAGCTCACTTCTTGGGGGCTGGAGCTCCTACGAGCAGTACTTC
TRBJ2-7 | few | TRBD1 | TRBV4-3 | CASSYYDRGEDEQYF | TGCGCCAGCAGCTACTACGACAGGGGCGAAGACGAGCAGTACTTC
TRBJ1-1 | few | TRBD1 | TRBV29-1 | CSVARQGRDTEAFF | TGCAGCGTCGCCCGACAGGGAAGAGACACTGAAGCTTTCTTT
TRBJ1-2 | - | TRBD1 | TRBV28 | CASSLSRTGGYGYTF | TGTGCCAGCAGTTTATCCCGGACAGGGGGCTATGGCTACACCTTC
TRBJ2-6 | few | - | TRBV7-3 | CASSLQQSGANVLTF | TGTGCCAGCAGCCTTCAACAGTCTGGGGCCAACGTCCTGACTTTC
TRBJ2-7 | few | TRBD2 | TRBV30 | CAWTATWQRDSYEQYF | TGTGCCTGGACCGCGACATGGCAGCGGGACTCCTACGAGCAGTACTTC
TRBJ2-7 | few | - | TRBV4-2 | CASSQVREPEQYF | TGTGCCAGCAGCCAAGTCCGGGAGCCCGAGCAGTACTTC
TRBJ2-3 | - | - | TRBV5-6 | CASSLSGRAPTSDTQYF | TGTGCCAGCAGCTTGTCTGGCCGGGCTCCTACTTCAGATACGCAGTATTTT
TRBJ2-3 | few | TRBD2 | TRBV7-9 | CASSSLAGKSTDTQYF | TGTGCCAGCAGCTCCCTAGCGGGGAAGAGCACAGATACGCAGTATTTT
TRBJ2-5 | few | - | TRBV5-1 | CASSRGTSEETQYF | TGCGCCAGCAGCCGTGGGACTTCAGAGGAGACCCAGTACTTC
TRBJ1-1 | few | - | TRBV21-1 | CARHPYPDGGNTEAFF | TGTGCCCGCCACCCTTATCCTGACGGCGGGAACACTGAAGCTTTCTTT
TRBJ1-2 | - | - | TRBV29-1 | CSVEDAGRGGYTF | TGCAGCGTTGAAGATGCAGGGCGCGGAGGCTACACCTTC
TRBJ1-2 | - | - | TRBV6-1 | CASSGVELAANYGYTF | TGTGCCAGCAGTGGGGTGGAGTTGGCGGCTAACTATGGCTACACCTTC
TRBJ2-7 | - | TRBD2 | TRBV11-3 | CASSMGLAGSYEQYF | TGTGCCAGCAGCATGGGACTAGCGGGATCCTACGAGCAGTACTTC
TRBJ2-3 | - | - | TRBV6-5 | CASSGRGLTDTQYF | TGTGCCAGCTCCGGACGGGGTCTCACAGATACGCAGTATTTT
TRBJ1-2 | - | - | TRBV13 | CASSAQPSGNYGYTF | TGTGCCAGCAGCGCCCAGCCTTCGGGGAACTATGGCTACACCTTC
TRBJ2-4 | - | - | TRBV28 | CASSLGLAKNIQYF | TGTGCCAGCAGTTTAGGACTAGCCAAAAACATTCAGTACTTC
TRBJ1-2 | few | - | TRBV7-2 | CASSLRGGADYGYTF | TGTGCCAGCAGCTTAAGAGGGGGGGCCGACTATGGCTACACCTTC
TRBJ2-4 | - | - | TRBV27 | CASSLSGLISRAKNIQYF | TGTGCCAGCAGTTTATCGGGACTGATCAGCAGGGCCAAAAACATTCAGTACTTC
TRBJ2-7 | few | TRBD1 | TRBV28 | CASRTKSLDRGQNEQYF | TGTGCCAGCAGGACAAAATCTTTGGACAGGGGGCAAAACGAGCAGTACTTC
TRBJ2-5 | - | - | TRBV29-1 | CSVDRGGVQETQYF | TGCAGCGTTGACCGCGGAGGCGTCCAAGAGACCCAGTACTTC
TRBJ2-1 | - | TRBD2 | TRBV19 | CASSTGRGTSGRRRQFF | TGTGCCAGTAGTACCGGAAGAGGGACTAGCGGGAGAAGGAGGCAGTTCTTC
TRBJ2-7 | few | TRBD2 | TRBV28 | CASSSQASGSLGQYF | TGTGCCAGCAGTTCCCAAGCTAGCGGTAGTTTGGGGCAGTACTTC
TRBJ2-1 | few | - | TRBV2 | CASKLKSDSEQFF | TGTGCCAGCAAGCTGAAATCTGATAGTGAGCAGTTCTTC
TRBJ2-5 | - | - | TRBV29-1 | CSVGSVRGETQYF | TGCAGCGTTGGTAGTGTTAGGGGAGAGACCCAGTACTTC
TRBJ2-2 | - | TRBD2 | TRBV27 | CASCWTSGRSTGELFF | TGTGCCAGCTGCTGGACTAGCGGGAGGAGCACCGGGGAGCTGTTTTTT
TRBJ1-2 | - | - | TRBV19 | CASSIRGPELNGYTF | TGTGCCAGTAGTATAAGAGGGCCAGAGCTTAATGGCTACACCTTC
TRBJ1-6 | - | - | TRBV6-1 | CASRGWPYLHF | TGTGCCAGCAGGGGCTGGCCCTACCTCCACTTT
TRBJ2-3 | few | TRBD2 | TRBV18 | CASSPQVGLASPGDTQYF | TGTGCCAGCTCGCCCCAGGTGGGACTAGCGTCCCCGGGAGATACGCAGTATTTT
TRBJ2-6 | - | - | TRBV7-9 | CASSFPGSGANVLTF | TGTGCCAGCAGCTTTCCCGGGTCTGGGGCCAACGTCCTGACTTTC
TRBJ2-5 | few | - | TRBV7-2 | CASSPPPYRRLGETQYF | TGTGCCAGCAGCCCACCCCCCTACCGGAGGTTGGGAGAGACCCAGTACTTC
TRBJ1-5 | - | TRBD1 | TRBV28 | CASSPPRGHGQPQHF | TGTGCCAGCAGTCCGCCGAGGGGGCATGGTCAGCCCCAGCATTTT
TRBJ1-5 | - | - | TRBV7-2 | CASSLGSGDQPQHF | TGTGCCAGCAGCTTAGGGAGTGGGGATCAGCCCCAGCATTTT
TRBJ2-1 | few | TRBD2 | TRBV27 | CASSLILLAGDLNEQFF | TGTGCCAGCAGTTTAATTTTACTAGCGGGAGACCTCAATGAGCAGTTCTTC
TRBJ2-3 | few | - | TRBV11-2 | CASSLGQYTQYF | TGTGCCAGCAGCTTAGGGCAATATACGCAGTATTTT
TRBJ2-1 | - | - | TRBV28 | CASTIGRKNEQFF | TGTGCCAGCACCATTGGAAGGAAGAATGAGCAGTTCTTC
TRBJ1-2 | - | - | TRBV5-6 | CASSLGTAYGYTF | TGTGCCAGCAGCCTAGGGACCGCTTATGGCTACACCTTC
TRBJ1-4 | - | TRBD1 | TRBV5-1 | CASSPGQEEGKLFF | TGCGCCAGCAGCCCGGGACAGGAGGAAGGAAAACTGTTTTTT
TRBJ2-7 | - | TRBD2 | TRBV15 | CATSRDLAGAYEQYF | TGTGCCACCAGCAGAGATCTGGCGGGAGCCTACGAGCAGTACTTC
TRBJ1-4 | few | TRBD1 | TRBV4-2 | CASSQVPRQGAYEKLFF | TGTGCCAGCAGCCAAGTACCCCGACAGGGGGCGTATGAAAAACTGTTTTTT
TRBJ1-6 | few | - | TRBV7-9 | CASSLGILSSYNSPLHF | TGTGCCAGCAGCTTAGGGATTCTCAGCTCCTATAATTCACCCCTCCACTTT
TRBJ2-7 | few | - | TRBV29-1 | CSVGAGGISGEQYF | TGCAGCGTGGGGGCCGGGGGGATTTCGGGCGAGCAGTACTTC
TRBJ2-5 | few | - | TRBV4-1 | CASSPRTQQETQYF | TGCGCCAGCAGCCCCAGGACTCAACAAGAGACCCAGTACTTC
TRBJ2-1 | few | - | TRBV5-1 | CASSLGLAGGYNEQFF | TGCGCCAGCAGCTTGGGGCTAGCTGGGGGCTACAATGAGCAGTTCTTC